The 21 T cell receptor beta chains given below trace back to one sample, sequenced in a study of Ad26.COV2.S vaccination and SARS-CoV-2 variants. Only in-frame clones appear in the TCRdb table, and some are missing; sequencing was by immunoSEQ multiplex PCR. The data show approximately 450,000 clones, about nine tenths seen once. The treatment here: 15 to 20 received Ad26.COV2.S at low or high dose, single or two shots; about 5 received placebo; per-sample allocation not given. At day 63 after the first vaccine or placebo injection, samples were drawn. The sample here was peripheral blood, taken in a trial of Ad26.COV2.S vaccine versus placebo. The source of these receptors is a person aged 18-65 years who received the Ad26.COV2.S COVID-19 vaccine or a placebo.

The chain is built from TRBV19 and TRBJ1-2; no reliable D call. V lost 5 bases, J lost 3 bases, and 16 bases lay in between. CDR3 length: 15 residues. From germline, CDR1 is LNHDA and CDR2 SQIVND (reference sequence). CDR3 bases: TGTGCCAGTAGTCGAGGAGGTGGGCAGGACTATGGCTACACCTTC. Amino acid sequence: CASSRGGGQDYGYTF.

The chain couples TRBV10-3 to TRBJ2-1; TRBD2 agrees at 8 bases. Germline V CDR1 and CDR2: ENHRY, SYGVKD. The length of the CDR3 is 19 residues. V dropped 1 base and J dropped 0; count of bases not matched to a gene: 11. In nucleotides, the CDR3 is TGTGCCATCAGTGAGTGGGGTGGTACTAGCGGCAGCTCCTACAATGAGCAGTTCTTC. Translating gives CAISEWGGTSGSSYNEQFF.

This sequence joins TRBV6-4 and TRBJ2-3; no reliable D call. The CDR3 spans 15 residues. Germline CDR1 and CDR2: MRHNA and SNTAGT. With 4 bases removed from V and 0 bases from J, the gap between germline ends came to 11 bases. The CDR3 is CASSASVGSTDTQYF. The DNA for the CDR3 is TGTGCCAGCAGTGCCTCGGTCGGGAGCACAGATACGCAGTATTTT.

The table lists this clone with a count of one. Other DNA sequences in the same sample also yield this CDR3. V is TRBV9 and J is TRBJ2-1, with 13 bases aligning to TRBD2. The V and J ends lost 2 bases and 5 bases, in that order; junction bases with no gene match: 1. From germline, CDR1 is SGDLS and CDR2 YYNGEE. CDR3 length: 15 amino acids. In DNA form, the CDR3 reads TGTGCCAGCAGCGTTGGGACTAGCGGGAACAATGAGCAGTTCTTC. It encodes CASSVGTSGNNEQFF.

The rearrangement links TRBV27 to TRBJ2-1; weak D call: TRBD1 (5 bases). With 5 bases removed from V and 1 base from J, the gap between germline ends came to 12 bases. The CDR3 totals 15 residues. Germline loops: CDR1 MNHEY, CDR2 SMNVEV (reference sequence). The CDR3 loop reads CASSGASGSYNEQFF. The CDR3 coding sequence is TGTGCCAGCAGTGGAGCCTCAGGGTCCTACAATGAGCAGTTCTTC.

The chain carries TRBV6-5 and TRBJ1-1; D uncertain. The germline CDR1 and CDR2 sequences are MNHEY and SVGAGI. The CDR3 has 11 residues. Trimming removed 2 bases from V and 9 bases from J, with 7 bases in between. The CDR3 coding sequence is TGTGCCAGCAGTTACCCCCCTCAAGCTTTCTTT. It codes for CASSYPPQAFF.

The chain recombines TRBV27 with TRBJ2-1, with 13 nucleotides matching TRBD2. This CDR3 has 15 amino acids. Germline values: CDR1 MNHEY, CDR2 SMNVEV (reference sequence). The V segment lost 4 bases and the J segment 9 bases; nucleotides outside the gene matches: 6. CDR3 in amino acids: CASSWTSGSSSEQFF. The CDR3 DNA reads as TGTGCCAGCAGTTGGACTAGCGGGAGTAGTAGTGAGCAGTTCTTC.

The CDR3 spells CSVVVINTEAFF. CDR3 nucleotide sequence: TGCAGCGTTGTAGTAATAAACACTGAAGCTTTCTTT. This chain connects TRBV29-1 to TRBJ1-1, with no clear D. The V end was cut by 4 bases, the J end by 2 bases, with 8 bases between. This CDR3 contains 12 residues. Germline V gene data show CDR1 as SQVTM and CDR2 as ANQGSEA.

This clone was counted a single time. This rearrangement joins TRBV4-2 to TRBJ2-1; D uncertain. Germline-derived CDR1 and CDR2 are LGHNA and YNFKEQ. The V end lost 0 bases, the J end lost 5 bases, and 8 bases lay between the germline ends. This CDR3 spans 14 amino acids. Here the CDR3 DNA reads TGTGCCAGCAGCCAAGATAACGGGCACAATGAGCAGTTCTTC. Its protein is CASSQDNGHNEQFF.

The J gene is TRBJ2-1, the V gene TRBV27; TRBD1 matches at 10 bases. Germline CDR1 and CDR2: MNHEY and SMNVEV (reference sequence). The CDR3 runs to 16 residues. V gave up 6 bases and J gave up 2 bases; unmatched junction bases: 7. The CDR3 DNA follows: TGTGCCAGCAGCTTGACCGGGACAGGGGCCTACAATGAGCAGTTCTTC. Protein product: CASSLTGTGAYNEQFF.

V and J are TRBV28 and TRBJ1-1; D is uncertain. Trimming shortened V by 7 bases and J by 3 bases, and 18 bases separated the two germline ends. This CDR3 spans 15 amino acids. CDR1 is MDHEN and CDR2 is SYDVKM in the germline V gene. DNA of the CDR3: TGTGCCAGCACTCTCTCCCTATTTGGGTACACTGAAGCTTTCTTT. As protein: CASTLSLFGYTEAFF.

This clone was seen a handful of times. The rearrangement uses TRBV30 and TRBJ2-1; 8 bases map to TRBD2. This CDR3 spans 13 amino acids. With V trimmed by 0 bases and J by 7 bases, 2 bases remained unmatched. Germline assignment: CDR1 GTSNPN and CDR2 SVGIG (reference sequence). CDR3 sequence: CAWSVTSGNEQFF. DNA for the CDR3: TGTGCCTGGAGTGTTACTAGCGGTAATGAGCAGTTCTTC.

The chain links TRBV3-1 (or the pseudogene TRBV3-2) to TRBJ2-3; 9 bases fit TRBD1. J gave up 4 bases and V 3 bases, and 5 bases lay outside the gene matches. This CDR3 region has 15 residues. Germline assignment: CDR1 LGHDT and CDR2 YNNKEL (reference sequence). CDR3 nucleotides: TGTGCCAGCAGCCAGTCAACAGGGGGCGCAGATACGCAGTATTTT. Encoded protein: CASSQSTGGADTQYF.

CDR3: CAIRDQGSSGYTF. Here the CDR3 DNA reads TGTGCCATCCGAGACCAGGGGAGCTCTGGCTACACCTTC. The chain links TRBV12-3 or TRBV12-4 to TRBJ1-2; D possibly corresponds to TRBD1 (6 bases). Trimming removed 10 bases from V and 7 bases from J, with 19 bases in between. CDR3 size: 13 residues.

CDR3: CASSEDRAGNTIYF. The CDR3, as DNA: TGCGCCAGCAGTGAGGACAGGGCTGGAAACACCATATATTTT. This chain connects TRBV10-1 to TRBJ1-3; 7 nucleotides match TRBD1. This CDR3 contains 14 residues. V lost 2 bases, J lost 2 bases, and 0 bases stayed unmatched. Germline V lookup: CDR1 WNHNN, CDR2 SYGVQD (reference sequence).

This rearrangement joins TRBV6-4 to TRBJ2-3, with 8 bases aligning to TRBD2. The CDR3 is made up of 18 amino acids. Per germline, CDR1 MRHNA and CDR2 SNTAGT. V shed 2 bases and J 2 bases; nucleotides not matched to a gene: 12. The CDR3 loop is CASSDPGGLKSATDTQYF. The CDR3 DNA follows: TGTGCCAGCAGTGACCCGGGGGGGTTGAAAAGCGCCACAGATACGCAGTATTTT.

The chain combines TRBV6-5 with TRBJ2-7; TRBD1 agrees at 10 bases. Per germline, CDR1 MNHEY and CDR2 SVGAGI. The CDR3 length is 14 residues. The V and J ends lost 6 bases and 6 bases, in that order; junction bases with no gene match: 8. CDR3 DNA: TGTGCCAGCAGAGGACAGGGGGGACTTGTCGAGCAGTACTTC. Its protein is CASRGQGGLVEQYF.

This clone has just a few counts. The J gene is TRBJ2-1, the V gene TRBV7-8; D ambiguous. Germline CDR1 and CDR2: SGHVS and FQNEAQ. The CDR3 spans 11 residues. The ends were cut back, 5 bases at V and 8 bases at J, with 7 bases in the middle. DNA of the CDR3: TGTGCCAGCAGCCAGCGATATGAGCAGTTCTTC. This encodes CASSQRYEQFF.

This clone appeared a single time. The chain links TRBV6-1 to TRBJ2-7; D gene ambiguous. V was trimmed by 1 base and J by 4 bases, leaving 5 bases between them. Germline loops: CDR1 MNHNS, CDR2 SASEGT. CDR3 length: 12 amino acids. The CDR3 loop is CASSEVGYEQYF. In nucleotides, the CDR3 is TGTGCCAGCAGTGAAGTCGGGTACGAGCAGTACTTC.

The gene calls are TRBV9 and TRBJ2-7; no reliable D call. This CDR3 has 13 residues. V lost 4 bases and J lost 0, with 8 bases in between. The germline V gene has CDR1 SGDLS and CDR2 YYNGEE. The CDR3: CASSPTSSYEQYF. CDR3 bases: TGTGCCAGCAGCCCAACAAGCTCCTACGAGCAGTACTTC.

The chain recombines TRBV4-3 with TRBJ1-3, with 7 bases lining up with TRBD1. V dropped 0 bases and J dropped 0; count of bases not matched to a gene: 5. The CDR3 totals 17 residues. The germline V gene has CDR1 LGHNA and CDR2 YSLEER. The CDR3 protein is CASSQDPPGGSGNTIYF. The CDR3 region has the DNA TGCGCCAGCAGCCAAGACCCCCCAGGGGGCTCTGGAAACACCATATATTTT.